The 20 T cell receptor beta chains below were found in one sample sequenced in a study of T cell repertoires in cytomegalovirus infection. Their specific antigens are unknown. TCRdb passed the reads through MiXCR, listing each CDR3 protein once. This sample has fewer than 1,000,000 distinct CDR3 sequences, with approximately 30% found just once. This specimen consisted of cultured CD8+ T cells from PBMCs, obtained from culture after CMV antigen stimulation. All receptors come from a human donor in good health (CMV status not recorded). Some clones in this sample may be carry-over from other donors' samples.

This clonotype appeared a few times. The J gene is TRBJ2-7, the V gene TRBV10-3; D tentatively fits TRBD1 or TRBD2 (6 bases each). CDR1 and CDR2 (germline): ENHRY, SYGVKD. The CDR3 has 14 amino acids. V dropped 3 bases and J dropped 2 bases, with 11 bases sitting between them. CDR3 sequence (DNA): TGTGCCATCAGTGACCCGGGGGCCGCCTACGAGCAGTACGTC. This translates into CAISDPGAAYEQYV.

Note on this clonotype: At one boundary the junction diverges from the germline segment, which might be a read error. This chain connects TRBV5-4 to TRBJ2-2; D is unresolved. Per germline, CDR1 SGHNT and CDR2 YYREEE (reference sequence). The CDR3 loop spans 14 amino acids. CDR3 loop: CVSSLAGSTGELFF. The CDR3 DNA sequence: TGTGTCAGCAGCTTGGCAGGAAGCACCGGGGAGCTGTTTTTT.

CDR3 in amino acids: CASRLQGANTGELFF. CDR3 nucleotides: TGTGCCAGCCGCTTACAGGGGGCGAACACCGGGGAGCTGTTTTTT. The V and J genes are TRBV6-6 and TRBJ2-2, with TRBD1 identical over 8 bases. Germline V gene data show CDR1 as MNHNY and CDR2 as SVGAGI (reference sequence). The CDR3 has 15 amino acids. Trimming took 8 bases from V and 0 from J; bases not matched to a gene: 5.

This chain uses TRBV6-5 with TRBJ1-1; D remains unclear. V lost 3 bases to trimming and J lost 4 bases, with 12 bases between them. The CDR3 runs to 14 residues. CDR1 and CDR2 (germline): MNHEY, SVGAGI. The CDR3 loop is CASSYRGLGTEAFF. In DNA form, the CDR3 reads TGTGCCAGCAGTTATCGAGGATTGGGCACTGAAGCTTTCTTT.

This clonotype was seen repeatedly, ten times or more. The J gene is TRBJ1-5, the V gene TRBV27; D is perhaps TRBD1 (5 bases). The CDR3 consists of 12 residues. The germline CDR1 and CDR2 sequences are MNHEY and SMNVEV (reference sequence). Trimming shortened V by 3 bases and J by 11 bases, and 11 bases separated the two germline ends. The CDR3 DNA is TGTGCCAGCAGTTTGCAGGGTAGGACCCAGCATTTT. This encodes CASSLQGRTQHF.

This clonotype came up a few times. For the CDR3, the DNA is TGCAGTGCTAGAGTCCCGGTCGCAGGATTGGATCAAGAGACCCAGTACTTC. Protein sequence: CSARVPVAGLDQETQYF. The chain is built from TRBV20-1 and TRBJ2-5; D gene ambiguous. Trimming pared 1 base from V and 2 bases from J, leaving 20 bases between. Germline V gives CDR1 DFQATT, CDR2 SNEGSKA (reference sequence). The CDR3 is 17 amino acids.

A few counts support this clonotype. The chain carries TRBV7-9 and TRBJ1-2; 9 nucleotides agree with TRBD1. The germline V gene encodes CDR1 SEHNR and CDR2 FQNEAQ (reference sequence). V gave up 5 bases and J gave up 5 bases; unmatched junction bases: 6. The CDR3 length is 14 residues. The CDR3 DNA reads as TGTGCCAGCAGCCCCAAAGGGACAGGGTATGGCTACACCTTC. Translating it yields CASSPKGTGYGYTF.

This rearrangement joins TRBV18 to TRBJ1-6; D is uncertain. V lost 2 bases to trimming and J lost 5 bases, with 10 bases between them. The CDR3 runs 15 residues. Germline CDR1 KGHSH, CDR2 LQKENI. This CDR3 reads CASSPMEPDNSPLHF. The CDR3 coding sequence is TGTGCCAGCTCACCAATGGAACCTGATAATTCACCCCTCCACTTT. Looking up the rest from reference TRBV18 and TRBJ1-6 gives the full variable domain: NAGVMQNPRHLVRRRGQEARLRCSPMKGHSHVYWYRQLPEEGLKFMVYLQKENIIDESGMPKERFSAEFPKEGPSILRIQQVVRGDSAAYFCASSPMEPDNSPLHFGNGTRLTVT.

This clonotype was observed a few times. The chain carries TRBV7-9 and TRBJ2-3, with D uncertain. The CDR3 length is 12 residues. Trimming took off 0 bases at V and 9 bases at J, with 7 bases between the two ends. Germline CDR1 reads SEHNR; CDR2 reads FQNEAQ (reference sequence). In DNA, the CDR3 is TGTGCCAGCAGCTTAGCTGAGAAGACGCAGTATTTT. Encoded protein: CASSLAEKTQYF. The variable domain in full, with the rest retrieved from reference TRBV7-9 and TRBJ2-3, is DTGVSQNPRHKITKRGQNVTFRCDPISEHNRLYWYRQTLGQGPEFLTYFQNEAQLEKSRLLSDRFSAERPKGSFSTLEIQRTEQGDSAMYLCASSLAEKTQYFGPGTRLTVL.

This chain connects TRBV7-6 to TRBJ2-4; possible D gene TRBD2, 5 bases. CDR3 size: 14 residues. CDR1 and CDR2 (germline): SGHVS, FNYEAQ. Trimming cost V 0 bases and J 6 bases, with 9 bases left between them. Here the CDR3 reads CASSLADEGNIQYF. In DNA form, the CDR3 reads TGTGCCAGCAGCTTAGCGGACGAGGGAAACATTCAGTACTTC.

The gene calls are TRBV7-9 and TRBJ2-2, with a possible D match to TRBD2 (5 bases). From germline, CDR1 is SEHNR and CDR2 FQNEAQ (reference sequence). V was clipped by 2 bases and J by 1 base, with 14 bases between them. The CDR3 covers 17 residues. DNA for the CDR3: TGTGCCAGCAGCTTACCGTCCCGCGGGCAGAACACCGGGGAGCTGTTTTTT. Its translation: CASSLPSRGQNTGELFF. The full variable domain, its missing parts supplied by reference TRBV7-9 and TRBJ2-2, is DTGVSQNPRHKITKRGQNVTFRCDPISEHNRLYWYRQTLGQGPEFLTYFQNEAQLEKSRLLSDRFSAERPKGSFSTLEIQRTEQGDSAMYLCASSLPSRGQNTGELFFGEGSRLTVL.

CDR3 loop: CASSLVPAGGQETQYF. The CDR3 DNA is TGTGCCAGCAGCTTAGTACCAGCGGGAGGACAAGAGACCCAGTACTTC. The chain has TRBV7-6 and TRBJ2-5; 9 positions match TRBD2. J was trimmed by 2 bases and V by 1 base; bases with no gene match: 5. CDR1 and CDR2 (germline): SGHVS, FNYEAQ. The CDR3 is 16 residues long.

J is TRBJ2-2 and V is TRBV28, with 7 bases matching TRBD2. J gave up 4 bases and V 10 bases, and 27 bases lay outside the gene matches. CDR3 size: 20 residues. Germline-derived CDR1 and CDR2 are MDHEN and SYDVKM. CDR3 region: CAILTSGTGGIAGFTGELFF. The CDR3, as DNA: TGTGCCATCCTCACCTCCGGGACGGGCGGAATAGCGGGTTTCACCGGGGAGCTGTTTTTT.

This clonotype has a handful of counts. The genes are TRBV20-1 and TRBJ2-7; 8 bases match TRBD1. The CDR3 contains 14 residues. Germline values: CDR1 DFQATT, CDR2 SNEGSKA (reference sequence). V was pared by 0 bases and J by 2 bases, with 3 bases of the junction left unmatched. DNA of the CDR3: TGCAGTGCTAGAGATTCACAGGGGGCCTACGAGCAGTACGTC. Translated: CSARDSQGAYEQYV.

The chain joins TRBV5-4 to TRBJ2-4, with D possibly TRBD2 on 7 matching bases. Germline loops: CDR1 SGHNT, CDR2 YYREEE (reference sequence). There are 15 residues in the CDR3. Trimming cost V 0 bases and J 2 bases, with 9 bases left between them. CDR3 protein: CASSLGGGSKNIQYF. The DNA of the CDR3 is TGTGCCAGCAGCTTGGGGGGGGGCTCCAAAAACATTCAGTACTTC. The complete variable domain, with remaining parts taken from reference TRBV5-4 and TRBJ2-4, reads ETGVTQSPTHLIKTRGQQVTLRCSSQSGHNTVSWYQQALGQGPQFIFQYYREEENGRGNFPPRFSGLQFPNYSSELNVNALELDDSALYLCASSLGGGSKNIQYFGAGTRLSVL.

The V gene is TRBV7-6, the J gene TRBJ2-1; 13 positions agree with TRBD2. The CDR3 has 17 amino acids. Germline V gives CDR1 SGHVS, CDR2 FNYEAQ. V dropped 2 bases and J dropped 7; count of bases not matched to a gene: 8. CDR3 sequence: CASSLPLTSGGGNEQFF. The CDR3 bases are TGTGCCAGCAGCTTACCCCTCACTAGCGGGGGGGGAAATGAGCAGTTCTTC. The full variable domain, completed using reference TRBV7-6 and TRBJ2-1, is GAGVSQSPRYKVTKRGQDVALRCDPISGHVSLYWYRQALGQGPEFLTYFNYEAQQDKSGLPNDRFSAERPEGSISTLTIQRTEQRDSAMYRCASSLPLTSGGGNEQFFGPGTRLTVL.

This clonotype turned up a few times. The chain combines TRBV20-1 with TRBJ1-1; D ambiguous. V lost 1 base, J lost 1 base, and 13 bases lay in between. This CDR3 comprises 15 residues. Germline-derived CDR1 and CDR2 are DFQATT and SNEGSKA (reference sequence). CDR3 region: CSARGAATPNTEAFF. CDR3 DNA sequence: TGCAGTGCTAGAGGGGCTGCTACCCCGAACACTGAAGCTTTCTTT.

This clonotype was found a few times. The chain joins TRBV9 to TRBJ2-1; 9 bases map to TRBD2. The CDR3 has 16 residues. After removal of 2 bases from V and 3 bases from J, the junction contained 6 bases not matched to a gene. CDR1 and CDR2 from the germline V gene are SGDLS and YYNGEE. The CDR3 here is CASSVPRGGGYNEQFF. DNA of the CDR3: TGTGCCAGCAGCGTCCCACGCGGGGGGGGCTACAATGAGCAGTTCTTC.

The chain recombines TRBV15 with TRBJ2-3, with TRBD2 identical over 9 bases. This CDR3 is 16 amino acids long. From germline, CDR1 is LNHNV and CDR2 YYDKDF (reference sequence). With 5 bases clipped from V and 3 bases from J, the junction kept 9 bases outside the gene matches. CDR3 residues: CATSGRGGFRTDTQYF. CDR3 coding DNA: TGTGCCACCAGCGGGCGGGGGGGCTTTAGGACAGATACGCAGTATTTT.

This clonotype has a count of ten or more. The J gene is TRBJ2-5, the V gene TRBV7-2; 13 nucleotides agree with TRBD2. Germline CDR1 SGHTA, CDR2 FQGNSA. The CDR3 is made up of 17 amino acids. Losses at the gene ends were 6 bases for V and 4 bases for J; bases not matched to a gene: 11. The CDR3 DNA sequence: TGTGCCAGCAGGCGAACTAGCGGGGGGGCGATGGTAGAGACCCAGTACTTC. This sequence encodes CASRRTSGGAMVETQYF. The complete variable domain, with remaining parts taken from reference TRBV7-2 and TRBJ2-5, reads GAGVSQSPSNKVTEKGKDVELRCDPISGHTALYWYRQSLGQGLEFLIYFQGNSAPDKSGLPSDRFSAERTGGSVSTLTIQRTQQEDSAVYLCASRRTSGGAMVETQYFGPGTRLLVL.